This T cell receptor beta chain was recorded in a study of identical twins. TCRdb re-called the 5' RACE reads through MiXCR, storing one row per CDR3 protein. The sample records about 470,000 distinct CDR3 sequences, roughly 26% being singletons. The study's findings and limits: Insertion counts were lower in abundant cord blood beta clonotypes, a trend that memory repertoires did not show.

CDR1 is DFQATT, CDR2 SNEGSKA, per germline (reference sequence). CDR3 length: 13 residues. V was pared by 3 bases and J by 2 bases, with 10 bases between. As to this clonotype: As yet, its antigen is unknown.

The same sample was also studied in work on T cells expressing NK-cell markers. As that report states: The eight sequenced donors comprised seven who were HCMV-seropositive and one who was seronegative. Only alpha-beta TCR T cells were sorted in several experiments, using an anti-gamma-delta TCR antibody. Dominant NKG2C+ clonotypes were found to form about 1.0-7.5% of CD8+ T cells in over 5 donors.

V and J are TRBV20-1 and TRBJ2-5; D tentatively reads TRBD1 or TRBD2 (5 bases each). This receptor was identified in a woman between 18 and 30 years old in good health. Sequenced sample: CD4+ T cells sorted from blood. Here the CDR3 reads CSARGGGQETQYF. The CDR3 DNA sequence: TGCAGTGCTAGGGGTGGGGGACAAGAGACCCAGTACTTC.